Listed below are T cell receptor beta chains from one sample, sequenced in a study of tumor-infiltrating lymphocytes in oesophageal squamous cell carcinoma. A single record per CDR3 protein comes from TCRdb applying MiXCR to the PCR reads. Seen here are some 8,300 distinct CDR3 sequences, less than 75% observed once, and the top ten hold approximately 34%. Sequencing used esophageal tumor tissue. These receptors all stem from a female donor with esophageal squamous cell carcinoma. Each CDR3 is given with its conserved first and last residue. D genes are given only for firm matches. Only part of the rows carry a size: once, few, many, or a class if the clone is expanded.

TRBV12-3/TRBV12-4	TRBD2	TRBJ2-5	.	TGTGCCAGTGGACTAGCGCGGGGAGAGACCCAGTACTTC	CASGLARGETQYF
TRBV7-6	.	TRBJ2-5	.	TGTGCCAGCAGCTTAGTTAGTCCCAGGGGTAAAGAGACCCAGTACTTC	CASSLVSPRGKETQYF
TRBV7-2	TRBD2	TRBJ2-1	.	TGTGCCAGCAGCCACCGGACTAGCGGGTCGGGTGAGCAGTTCTTC	CASSHRTSGSGEQFF
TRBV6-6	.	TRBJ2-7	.	TGTGCCAGCAGTTATTATCACCGGACAGACGAGCAGTACTTC	CASSYYHRTDEQYF
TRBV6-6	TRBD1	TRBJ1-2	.	TGTGCCAGCAGTTACCTGGGACAGGGCAACTATGGCTACACCTTC	CASSYLGQGNYGYTF
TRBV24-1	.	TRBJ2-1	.	TGTGCCACCAGTGCCCTCAATGAGCAGTTCTTC	CATSALNEQFF
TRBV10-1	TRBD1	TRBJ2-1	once	TGTGCCAGCAGTGGAGGACAGGGGGCGAATGAGCAGTTCTTC	CASSGGQGANEQFF
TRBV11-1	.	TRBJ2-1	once	TGTGCCAGCAGCCCCGACAGAATCAATGAGCAGTTCTTC	CASSPDRINEQFF
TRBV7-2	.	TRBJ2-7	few	TGTGCCAGCAGCCCTATCGGCATAGGCCCCGTATTCTTC	CASSPIGIGPVFF
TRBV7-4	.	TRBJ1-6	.	TGTGCCAGCAGCTTAGGTCCGGGAAGCTCCTACGAGCAGTACTTT	CASSLGPGSSYEQYF
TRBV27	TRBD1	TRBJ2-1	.	TGTGCCAGCAGCATCCAAACAGGGGGCGAGCAGTTCTTC	CASSIQTGGEQFF
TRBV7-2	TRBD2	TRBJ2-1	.	TGTGCCAGCAGCGGGCTAGCGGGACGGGATGAGCAGTTCTTC	CASSGLAGRDEQFF
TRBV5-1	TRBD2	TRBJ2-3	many	TGCGCCAGCAGCTTGGAGCCTAGCGGGGGGGCGGGTACGCAGTATTTT	CASSLEPSGGAGTQYF
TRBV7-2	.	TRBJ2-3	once	TGTGCCAGCAGCTTAGGGGGGGCCCGGAGTGATACGCAGTATTTT	CASSLGGARSDTQYF
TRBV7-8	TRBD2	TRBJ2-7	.	TGTGCCAGCAGCTTAGTCAGGCGTAGCGGGGGTCTCTACGAGCAGTACTTC	CASSLVRRSGGLYEQYF
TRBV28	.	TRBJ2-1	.	TGTGCCAGCAGTTTTGCGGACCGCCAGGCGCAGTTCTTC	CASSFADRQAQFF
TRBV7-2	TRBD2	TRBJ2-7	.	TGTGCCAGCAGGAGAAGCGGGAGTTCGTACGAGCAGTACTTC	CASRRSGSSYEQYF
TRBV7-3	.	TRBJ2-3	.	TGTGCCAGCAGCTTAATGCCTAAAGATACGCAGTATTTT	CASSLMPKDTQYF
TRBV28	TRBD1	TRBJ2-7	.	TGTGCCAGCAGTGGTGGACAGGGGTTCACCTACGAGCAGTACTTC	CASSGGQGFTYEQYF
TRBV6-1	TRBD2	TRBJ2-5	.	TGTGCCAGCAGTGCCGGGGGGGCCGGGTCGGAGACCCAGTACTTC	CASSAGGAGSETQYF
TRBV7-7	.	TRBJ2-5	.	TGTGCTAGCAGCTCAACCCCCACAGGAAATGGAGAGACCCAGTACTTC	CASSSTPTGNGETQYF
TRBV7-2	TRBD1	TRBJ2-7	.	TGTGCCAGCAGCTTAAGGACAGGGACCTACGAGCAGTACTTC	CASSLRTGTYEQYF
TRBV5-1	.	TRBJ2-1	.	TGCGCCAGCAGCTTGGCCTTAGTGGATGAGCAGTTCTTC	CASSLALVDEQFF
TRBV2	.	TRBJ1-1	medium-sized	TGTGCCAGCCAAGACCGGTTAGCCACTGAAGCTTTCTTT	CASQDRLATEAFF